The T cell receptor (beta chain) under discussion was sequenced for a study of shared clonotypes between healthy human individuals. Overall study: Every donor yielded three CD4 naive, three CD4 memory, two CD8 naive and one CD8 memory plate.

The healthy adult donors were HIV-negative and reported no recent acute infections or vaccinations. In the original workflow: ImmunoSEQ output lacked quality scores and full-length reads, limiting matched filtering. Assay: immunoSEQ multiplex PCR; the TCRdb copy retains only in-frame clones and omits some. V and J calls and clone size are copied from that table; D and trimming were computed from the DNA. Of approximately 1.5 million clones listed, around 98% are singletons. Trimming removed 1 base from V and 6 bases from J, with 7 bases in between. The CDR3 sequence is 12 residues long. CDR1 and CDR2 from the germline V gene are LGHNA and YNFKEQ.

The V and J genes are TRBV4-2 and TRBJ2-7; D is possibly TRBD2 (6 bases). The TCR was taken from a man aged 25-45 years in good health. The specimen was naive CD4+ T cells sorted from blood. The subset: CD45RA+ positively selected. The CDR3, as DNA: TGTGCCAGCAGCCAAGCCGGGAGCGAGCAGTACTTC. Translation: CASSQAGSEQYF.